A single sample is the source of the 7 T cell receptor beta chains below, sequenced in a study of CD8 T cells in Susac syndrome. RNA in amounts of about 0.5 to 1 ug was reverse transcribed with random hexamers. TCRdb used MiXCR to reprocess the immunoSEQ multiplex PCR reads, holding one entry per CDR3 protein. The profile shows 65,000 to 100,000 distinct CDR3 sequences, about 96% of them singletons. The sequenced sample was CD8+ T cells from PBMCs. The receptors were gathered from a human donor with Susac syndrome.

The chain recombines TRBV20-1 with TRBJ2-5; D may be TRBD1 (6 bases). The V end was cut by 0 bases, the J end by 5 bases, with 16 bases between. The CDR3 sequence is 15 residues long. The germline V gene has CDR1 DFQATT and CDR2 SNEGSKA (reference sequence). The CDR3: CSARDQLQGMETQYF. DNA of the CDR3: TGCAGTGCTAGAGATCAACTACAGGGAATGGAGACCCAGTACTTC.

This clonotype was counted a single time. The gene calls are TRBV29-1 and TRBJ2-2, with 9 bases lining up with TRBD2. The CDR3 has 19 residues. Germline V gene data show CDR1 as SQVTM and CDR2 as ANQGSEA. Unmatched junction bases numbered 19, after V lost 7 bases and J lost 1 base. CDR3 in DNA: TGCAGCGCCCGGGGGCGGCTAGCGGGACCGTTCCGGAACACCGGGGAGCTGTTTTTT. Amino acid sequence: CSARGRLAGPFRNTGELFF.

J is TRBJ2-1 and V is TRBV6-2 or TRBV6-3; D might be TRBD1 (5 bases). The V end was cut by 2 bases, the J end by 0 bases, with 11 bases between. Germline V CDR1 and CDR2: MNHEY, SVGEGT. The CDR3 is 16 amino acids. Written as DNA, the CDR3 is TGTGCCAGCAGTTACGTTCAGGGAAGCTCCTACAATGAGCAGTTCTTC. Protein product: CASSYVQGSSYNEQFF.

This sequence joins TRBV28 and TRBJ2-6; D possibly corresponds to TRBD2 (7 bases). The germline gives CDR1 MDHEN, CDR2 SYDVKM. This CDR3 is built from 15 residues. V lost 3 bases to trimming and J lost 2 bases, with 8 bases between them. This CDR3 reads CASSLGGPGANVLTF. In DNA, the CDR3 is TGTGCCAGCAGTTTGGGGGGGCCTGGGGCCAACGTCCTGACTTTC.

This chain joins TRBV15 and TRBJ2-5; 9 bases match TRBD2. The germline V gene has CDR1 LNHNV and CDR2 YYDKDF (reference sequence). V lost 0 bases, J lost 6 bases, and 11 bases stayed unmatched. CDR3 length equals 17 residues. The CDR3 DNA reads TGTGCCACCAGCAGAGATCTGGGGACTAGCTGGAAAAAGACCCAGTACTTC. This sequence encodes CATSRDLGTSWKKTQYF.

The chain combines TRBV6-1 with TRBJ1-5; D possibly corresponds to TRBD1 (6 bases). Germline V gene lookup returns CDR1 MNHNS and CDR2 SASEGT. This CDR3 has 17 amino acids. V was trimmed by 3 bases and J by 3 bases, leaving 18 bases between them. The CDR3: CASSDKPTGGSNQPQHF. The DNA of the CDR3 is TGTGCCAGCAGTGATAAGCCCACCGGGGGCTCCAATCAGCCCCAGCATTTT.

The chain joins TRBV7-8 to TRBJ2-5; D possibly uses TRBD1 or TRBD2 (6 bases each). CDR1 is SGHVS and CDR2 is FQNEAQ in the germline V gene. The length of the CDR3 is 16 residues. Trimming took off 7 bases at V and 6 bases at J, with 24 bases between the two ends. The CDR3 nucleotides are TGTGCCAGCACCCCCCTAACGGGGGCCCCAATCAAGACCCAGTACTTC. Its translation is CASTPLTGAPIKTQYF.